The next 23 T cell receptor beta chains were all read from a single sample in a study of regulatory and conventional T cells in RAG deficiency. Blood CD4+ CD25-low CD127-high conventional T cells supplied the genomic DNA template. Assay used: immunoSEQ multiplex PCR; TCRdb lists only in-frame clones, some missing. The sample yields roughly 30,000 clones, approximately 96% seen once. These data were also filed under a second study, of regulatory T cells. That study reports: Primers: 52 TRBV forward and 13 TRBJ reverse.

Sequencing used CD25- CD4+ T cells sorted from blood. The origin of the receptors is a human donor in good health.

This clone appeared a single time. V gene TRBV5-1 combines with J gene TRBJ1-2, with D hard to call. The CDR3 contains 16 residues. Germline assignment: CDR1 SGHRS and CDR2 YFSETQ. Trimming removed 5 bases at V and 8 bases at J, with 25 bases between. The CDR3 DNA reads as TGCGCCAGCAGGCCAACATACTCGGGTCTACCATCGGGCTACACCTTC. It translates to CASRPTYSGLPSGYTF.

This chain links TRBV19 with TRBJ1-2; TRBD1 aligns across 7 bases. The trim removed 5 bases at V and 2 bases at J, leaving 5 bases unmatched. Germline-derived CDR1 and CDR2 are LNHDA and SQIVND (reference sequence). There are 14 residues in the CDR3. The CDR3 loop reads CASSQGQANYGYTF. The DNA for the CDR3 is TGTGCCAGTAGTCAAGGACAGGCAAACTATGGCTACACCTTC.

This clone was seen just once. V is TRBV19 and J is TRBJ1-1; 8 bases fit TRBD1. V lost 10 bases and J lost 6; bases outside the gene matches: 13. The CDR3 extends over 14 amino acids. Germline V lookup: CDR1 LNHDA, CDR2 SQIVND (reference sequence). The CDR3 here is CATRSSTGEPEAFF. The CDR3 region has the DNA TGTGCCACTAGAAGCTCGACAGGGGAGCCTGAAGCTTTCTTT.

This chain links TRBV7-6 with TRBJ1-1; D perhaps matches TRBD1 (5 bases). This CDR3 region has 14 residues. Trimming stripped 2 bases from V and 4 bases from J, with 11 bases between. The germline V gene encodes CDR1 SGHVS and CDR2 FNYEAQ. The CDR3 nucleotides are TGTGCCAGCAGCTTAAGGGACTTTGGCACTGAAGCTTTCTTT. This gives the protein CASSLRDFGTEAFF. The entire variable domain, with the rest obtained from reference TRBV7-6 and TRBJ1-1, is as follows: GAGVSQSPRYKVTKRGQDVALRCDPISGHVSLYWYRQALGQGPEFLTYFNYEAQQDKSGLPNDRFSAERPEGSISTLTIQRTEQRDSAMYRCASSLRDFGTEAFFGQGTRLTVV.

This chain uses TRBV30 with TRBJ1-1; TRBD1 matches 11 bases. Germline-derived CDR1 and CDR2 are GTSNPN and SVGIG (reference sequence). V trimming: 2 bases; J trimming: 4 bases; junction bases outside the gene matches: 6. CDR3 length: 15 residues. The CDR3 region is CAWSKPGTGGTEAFF. The DNA for the CDR3 is TGTGCCTGGAGTAAACCAGGGACAGGGGGCACTGAAGCTTTCTTT.

This chain links TRBV6-1 with TRBJ2-3, with 7 bases that match TRBD2. J lost 3 bases, V lost 1 base, and 7 bases had no gene match. Germline loops: CDR1 MNHNS, CDR2 SASEGT. CDR3 size: 16 residues. This chain's CDR3 is CASSEEAGISTDTQYF. CDR3 nucleotides: TGTGCCAGCAGTGAAGAAGCGGGAATCTCAACAGATACGCAGTATTTT.

The chain is built from TRBV18 and TRBJ1-6, with D maybe TRBD1 (6 bases). Germline CDR1 is KGHSH and CDR2 is LQKENI. The CDR3 loop spans 15 amino acids. Trimming stripped 6 bases from V and 4 bases from J, with 13 bases between. In DNA, the CDR3 is TGTGCCAGCTCGCCCGGACAGTCTTATAATTCACCCCTCCACTTT. Protein product: CASSPGQSYNSPLHF.

The chain carries TRBV18 and TRBJ1-2; D might be TRBD1 (6 bases). V was shortened by 3 bases and J by 6 bases, with 11 bases between the two germline ends. The CDR3 contains 13 residues. The germline V gene encodes CDR1 KGHSH and CDR2 LQKENI. The chain's CDR3 is CASSPPQGNGYTF. DNA for the CDR3: TGTGCCAGCTCACCGCCCCAGGGGAATGGCTACACCTTC.

This chain links TRBV30 with TRBJ2-1; a possible D gene is TRBD2 (7 bases). Germline V CDR1 and CDR2: GTSNPN, SVGIG (reference sequence). V was trimmed by 0 bases and J by 9 bases, leaving 18 bases between them. This CDR3 is built from 15 residues. The CDR3, as DNA: TGTGCCTGGAGTGTAGGGCTAGCGGAGGGGGGTGAGCAGTTCTTC. Translation: CAWSVGLAEGGEQFF. Looking up the rest from reference TRBV30 and TRBJ2-1 gives the full variable domain: SQTIHQWPATLVQPVGSPLSLECTVEGTSNPNLYWYRQAAGRGLQLLFYSVGIGQISSEVPQNLSASRPQDRQFILSSKKLLLSDSGFYLCAWSVGLAEGGEQFFGPGTRLTVL.

Only one count was recorded for this clone. The chain is built from TRBV2 and TRBJ2-1; 7 bases align to TRBD1. The V gene end was trimmed by 7 bases and the J gene end by 2 bases; junction bases not matched to a gene: 8. Germline V lookup: CDR1 SNHLY, CDR2 FYNNEI. The CDR3 loop spans 15 amino acids. DNA for the CDR3: TGTGCCAGCAAAGACACAGGGGAAACCTACAATGAGCAGTTCTTC. Translation gives CASKDTGETYNEQFF.

The chain recombines TRBV29-1 with TRBJ1-2; 7 bases fit TRBD1. Germline CDR1 reads SQVTM; CDR2 reads ANQGSEA. The CDR3 is 14 residues long. After removal of 5 bases from V and 4 bases from J, the junction contained 10 bases not matched to a gene. CDR3 protein: CSVQPGQSLYGYTF. CDR3 nucleotide sequence: TGCAGCGTTCAACCGGGACAGAGTCTCTATGGCTACACCTTC. The whole variable domain, filled in from reference TRBV29-1 and TRBJ1-2, reads SAVISQKPSRDICQRGTSLTIQCQVDSQVTMMFWYRQQPGQSLTLIATANQGSEATYESGFVIDKFPISRPNLTFSTLTVSNMSPEDSSIYLCSVQPGQSLYGYTFGSGTRLTVV.

The chain carries TRBV6-5 and TRBJ1-1; TRBD1 is a possible D gene (6 bases). This CDR3 contains 13 residues. Germline CDR1 reads MNHEY; CDR2 reads SVGAGI. Trimming removed 6 bases from V and 6 bases from J, with 14 bases in between. The CDR3 reads CASRKRSGAEAFF. DNA for the CDR3: TGTGCCAGCAGAAAGCGTTCAGGGGCTGAAGCTTTCTTT.

CDR3 sequence reads: CASSLDSPGKYEQYF. The CDR3 DNA reads TGTGCCAGCAGCTTAGATTCTCCAGGGAAGTACGAGCAGTACTTC. The genes are TRBV11-2 and TRBJ2-7; D is possibly TRBD1 (5 bases). The length of the CDR3 is 15 residues. The V gene's germline CDR1 is SGHAT and CDR2 FQNNGV. Trimming pared 0 bases from V and 4 bases from J, leaving 13 bases between.

The rearrangement joins TRBV9 to TRBJ1-4, with 9 positions matching TRBD1. The CDR3 consists of 13 residues. Germline V lookup: CDR1 SGDLS, CDR2 YYNGEE. With 7 bases clipped from V and 6 bases from J, the junction kept 4 bases outside the gene matches. This CDR3 is CASSGTGHEKLFF. The CDR3 DNA is TGTGCCAGCTCCGGGACAGGGCATGAAAAACTGTTTTTT.

The gene calls are TRBV5-1 and TRBJ2-1, with 12 bases lining up with TRBD2. Germline CDR1 and CDR2: SGHRS and YFSETQ. The CDR3 is 16 amino acids. The V and J ends lost 2 bases and 7 bases, in that order; junction bases with no gene match: 7. CDR3 DNA sequence: TGCGCCAGCAGCTTACGACTAGCGGGAGTTCGGAATGAGCAGTTCTTC. This gives the protein CASSLRLAGVRNEQFF.

This sequence joins TRBV6-6 and TRBJ2-5; possibly TRBD2 for D (6 bases). With the DNA end fitting TRBJ2-7 better, the J assignment may be wrong. CDR3 size: 15 residues. CDR1 is MNHNY, CDR2 SVGAGI, per germline (reference sequence). The CDR3 region is CASSSLARFAYEQYF. The CDR3 nucleotides read TGTGCCAGCAGTTCTCTAGCGCGATTTGCCTACGAGCAGTACTTC.

V and J are TRBV5-6 and TRBJ1-4; the D is unclear. This CDR3 contains 13 residues. CDR1 is SGHDT, CDR2 YYEEEE, per germline. With 2 bases removed from V and 7 bases from J, the gap between germline ends came to 9 bases. CDR3 protein: CASSFNPVEKLFF. CDR3 nucleotide sequence: TGTGCCAGCAGCTTCAATCCAGTTGAAAAACTGTTTTTT.

The chain links TRBV6-1 to TRBJ1-1; tentatively, D is TRBD1 (6 bases). V shed 5 bases and J shed 0 bases, with 13 bases lying between them. In germline, CDR1 is MNHNS, CDR2 SASEGT. The CDR3 consists of 15 residues. The chain's CDR3 is CASSRQALLNTEAFF. CDR3 DNA: TGTGCCAGCAGTAGACAGGCGCTCTTGAACACTGAAGCTTTCTTT.

In DNA form, the CDR3 reads TGCGCCAGCAGTCGCACCCAGGGCCCCTACGAGCAGTACTTC. Amino acid sequence: CASSRTQGPYEQYF. V is TRBV4-3 and J is TRBJ2-7, with a possible D match to TRBD1 (5 bases). V was pared by 6 bases and J by 2 bases, with 14 bases between. This CDR3 comprises 14 residues. The germline V gene encodes CDR1 LGHNA and CDR2 YSLEER.

The V and J genes are TRBV4-2 and TRBJ1-1; TRBD1 agrees at 7 bases. V was pared by 3 bases and J by 1 base, with 5 bases of the junction left unmatched. The CDR3 is 15 amino acids. CDR1 and CDR2 from the germline V gene are LGHNA and YNFKEQ. The CDR3 spells CASSQLDRPNTEAFF. The CDR3 DNA is TGTGCCAGCAGCCAGTTGGACAGGCCGAACACTGAAGCTTTCTTT.

This chain joins TRBV7-6 and TRBJ2-7; TRBD1 might be the D (6 bases). V was pared by 5 bases and J by 3 bases, with 17 bases between. This CDR3 is 15 amino acids long. Germline loops: CDR1 SGHVS, CDR2 FNYEAQ. The CDR3 reads CASSLWQGKRYEQYF. The CDR3 DNA sequence: TGTGCCAGCAGCCTTTGGCAGGGGAAGCGCTACGAGCAGTACTTC.

This CDR3 is CASSKGTGNSYEQYF. DNA of the CDR3: TGTGCCAGCAGCAAAGGGACAGGGAACTCCTACGAGCAGTACTTC. The V and J genes are TRBV6-1 and TRBJ2-7, with 9 positions matching TRBD1. Germline CDR1 is MNHNS and CDR2 is SASEGT. CDR3 size: 15 residues. V shed 6 bases and J 0 bases; nucleotides not matched to a gene: 6.

The chain links TRBV14 to TRBJ1-2, with 10 nucleotides matching TRBD1. The CDR3 consists of 15 residues. With 4 bases clipped from V and 4 bases from J, the junction kept 6 bases outside the gene matches. Germline V gene lookup returns CDR1 SGHDN and CDR2 FVKESK. CDR3 sequence reads: CASSPLGDRGYGYTF. The CDR3 DNA reads as TGTGCCAGCAGCCCCCTCGGGGACAGGGGCTATGGCTACACCTTC.